The rows below give T cell receptor beta chains drawn from one sample of a study of Ad26.COV2.S vaccination and SARS-CoV-2 variants. Clones were sequenced by immunoSEQ multiplex PCR, and TCRdb holds only the in-frame ones, with some missing. Of a few hundred thousand clones listed, about 90% are singletons. The starting material was peripheral blood, obtained in a trial of Ad26.COV2.S vaccine versus placebo. The receptors were sampled from a person between 18 and 65 years old who received the Ad26.COV2.S COVID-19 vaccine or a placebo. CDR3s include the opening cysteine and the closing phenylalanine or tryptophan.

v_call,j_call,cdr3_aa
TRBV21-1,TRBJ2-7,CASSKGDRGYEQYF
TRBV18,TRBJ2-1,CASSPIGSARDEQFF
TRBV28,TRBJ2-3,CASSLWGQGTTDTQYF
TRBV4-3,TRBJ2-5,CASSQDPGGGAGTQYF
TRBV7-9,TRBJ1-5,CASSRTGGGNQPQHF
TRBV5-1,TRBJ2-2,CASSSNRGLNTGELFF
TRBV7-2,TRBJ2-7,CASSLVSGIDEQYF
TRBV5-1,TRBJ1-1,CASSLRLQDEAFF
TRBV19,TRBJ2-3,CASSIAGRSTDTQYF
TRBV6-5,TRBJ1-2,CASRQVWDYGYTF
TRBV7-2,TRBJ2-5,CASSSFGQGESLKETQYF
TRBV3-1/TRBV3-2,TRBJ1-2,CASSYRRTYGYTF
TRBV3-1/TRBV3-2,TRBJ2-7,CASSQGTYEQYF
TRBV28,TRBJ2-5,CASSLRETLETQYF
TRBV6-2/TRBV6-3,TRBJ2-5,CASSYSQGTPQETQYF